Listed below are T cell receptor beta chains from one sample, sequenced in a study of cytomegalovirus exposure and HLA in healthy donors. Profiled with immunoSEQ multiplex PCR; TCRdb holds only in-frame clones, not every one. The sample yields about 160,000 clones, roughly 80% seen once. Sample: PBMCs. The receptor source for this set is a male donor in good health and CMV-seronegative. Each CDR3 is given with its conserved first and last residue.

>TRBJ2-6|TRBV2
CASSLGGRVPGANVLTF
>TRBJ1-2|TRBV28
CASSYRTDGYTF
>TRBJ2-1|TRBV28
CASSFVFFRGREQFF
>TRBJ2-3|TRBV7-3
CASSSSGGGRGTDTQYF
>TRBJ1-2|TRBV7-9
CASSFTPRGLDYGYTF
>TRBJ1-2|TRBV29-1
CSVKQGYGYTF
>TRBJ1-2|TRBV6-1
CASSQITGGRSGYTF
>TRBJ1-6|TRBV7-6
CASSSTGNSPLHF
>TRBJ2-6|TRBV6-5
CASSSPAGSGANVLTF
>TRBJ1-6|TRBV5-6
CASSQGQGISPLHF
>TRBJ2-1|TRBV18
CASSPLREGVRNEQFF
>TRBJ1-2|TRBV10-3
CATGGDRGVYGYTF
>TRBJ2-3|TRBV7-9
CAAMASSADTQYF
>TRBJ1-5|TRBV6-1
CASSESRDTQPQHF
>TRBJ2-3|TRBV6-4
CASSQQSASTDTQYF
>TRBJ2-1|TRBV4-1
CASSQDPGISYNEQFF
>TRBJ2-1|TRBV7-3
CASSREGASLNEQFF
>TRBJ2-1|TRBV5-4
CASSRGLGNEQFF
>TRBJ2-5|TRBV20-1
CSARQQETQYF
>TRBJ2-1|TRBV5-1
CASSLADRDEQFF
>TRBJ1-1|TRBV2
CASSERGQGTGEAFF
>TRBJ2-1|TRBV7-6
CASSLDPSGGWYEQFF
>TRBJ1-6|TRBV27
CASSQLGIYNSPLHF
>TRBJ1-2|TRBV28
CASRSSGSGYTF
>TRBJ1-3|TRBV9
CASSVDFSAEVNTIYF
>TRBJ2-4|TRBV4-3
CASSQEGRVEDIQYF
>TRBJ1-6|TRBV7-2
CAARQGNSPLHF
>TRBJ1-4|TRBV19
CASSPYRGEEKLFF
>TRBJ2-5|TRBV25-1
CASSGVGRREQETQYF
>TRBJ2-2|TRBV28
CGTSGGPFTGELFF
>TRBJ2-2|TRBV5-1
CASSLALTENTGELFF
>TRBJ2-2|TRBV5-6
CASSPAVVRANTGELFF
>TRBJ1-5|TRBV28
CASSLARADQPQHF
>TRBJ1-2|TRBV2
CASSEGHRANYGYTF
>TRBJ2-1|TRBV5-1
CASSSSGRAGDEQFF
>TRBJ2-7|TRBV7-2
CASSLDGTGVYEQYF
>TRBJ2-3|TRBV29-1
CSGGGRGRRRGTDTQYF
>TRBJ2-7|TRBV5-4
CASSWPSGGPLEQYF
>TRBJ1-1|TRBV5-1
CASSPRGGGNTEAFF
>TRBJ2-5|TRBV15
CATSREQVGRETQYF
>TRBJ2-3|TRBV6-1
CASSETGTGTDTQYF
>TRBJ1-4|TRBV29-1
CSVRQGGNEKLLF
>TRBJ2-7|TRBV6-5
CASSYSPGQASYEQYF
>TRBJ2-1|TRBV2
CASNARGPQFF
>TRBJ2-2|TRBV30
CAWNRDYITGELFF
>TRBJ2-7|TRBV6-1
CASSELGARSDEQYF
>TRBJ2-7|TRBV10-3
CAISESVTSGSYEQYF
>TRBJ2-5|TRBV28
CASSLSGEGETQYF
>TRBJ2-6|TRBV19
CASSARGPPGANVLTF
>TRBJ1-1|TRBV6-5
CASSEGGGVTEAFF
>TRBJ2-7|TRBV15
CATSRDSRVYEQYF
>TRBJ1-5|TRBV4-2
CASSQDKGPSNQPQHF